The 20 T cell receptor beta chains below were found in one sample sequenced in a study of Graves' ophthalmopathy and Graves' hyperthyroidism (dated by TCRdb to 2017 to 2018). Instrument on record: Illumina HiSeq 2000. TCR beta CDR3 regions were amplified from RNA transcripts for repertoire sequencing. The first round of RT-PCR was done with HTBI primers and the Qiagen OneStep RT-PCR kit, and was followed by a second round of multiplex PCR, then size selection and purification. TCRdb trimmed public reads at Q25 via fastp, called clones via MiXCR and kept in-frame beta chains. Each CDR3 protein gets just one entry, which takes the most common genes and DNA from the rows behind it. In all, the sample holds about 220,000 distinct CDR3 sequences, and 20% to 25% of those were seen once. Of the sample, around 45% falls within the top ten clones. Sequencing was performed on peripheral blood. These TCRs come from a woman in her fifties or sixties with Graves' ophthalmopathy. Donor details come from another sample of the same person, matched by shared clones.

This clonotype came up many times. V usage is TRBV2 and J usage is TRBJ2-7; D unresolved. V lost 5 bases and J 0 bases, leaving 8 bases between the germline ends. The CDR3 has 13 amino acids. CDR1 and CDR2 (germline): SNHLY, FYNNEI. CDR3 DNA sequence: TGTGCCAGCAGTCACAAGGACTCCTACGAGCAGTACTTC. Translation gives CASSHKDSYEQYF.

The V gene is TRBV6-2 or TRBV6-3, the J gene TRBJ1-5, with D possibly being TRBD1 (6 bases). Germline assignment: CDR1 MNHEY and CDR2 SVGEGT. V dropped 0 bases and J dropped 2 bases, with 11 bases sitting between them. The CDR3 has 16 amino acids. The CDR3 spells CASSYSIRQGNQPQHF. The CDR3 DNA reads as TGTGCCAGCAGTTACTCGATAAGACAGGGCAATCAGCCCCAGCATTTT.

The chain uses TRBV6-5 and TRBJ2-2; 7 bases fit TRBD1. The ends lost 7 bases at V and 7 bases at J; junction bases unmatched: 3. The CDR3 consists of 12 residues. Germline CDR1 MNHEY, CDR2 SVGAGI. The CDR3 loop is CASTWTGGELFF. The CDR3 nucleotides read TGTGCCAGCACTTGGACAGGCGGGGAGCTGTTTTTT.

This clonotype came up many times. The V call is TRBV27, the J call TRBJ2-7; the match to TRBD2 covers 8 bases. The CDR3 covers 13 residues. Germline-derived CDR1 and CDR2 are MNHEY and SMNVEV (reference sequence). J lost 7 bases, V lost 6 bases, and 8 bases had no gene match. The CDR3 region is CASSSGTRAEQYF. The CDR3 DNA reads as TGTGCCAGCAGCTCCGGGACTAGGGCGGAGCAGTACTTC.

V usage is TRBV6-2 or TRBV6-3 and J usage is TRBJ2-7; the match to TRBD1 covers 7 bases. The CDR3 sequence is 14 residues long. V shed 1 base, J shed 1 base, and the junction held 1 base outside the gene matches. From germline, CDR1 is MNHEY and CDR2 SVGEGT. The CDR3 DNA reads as TGTGCCAGCAGTTACTTGACAGGGTCCTACGAGCAGTACTTC. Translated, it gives CASSYLTGSYEQYF.

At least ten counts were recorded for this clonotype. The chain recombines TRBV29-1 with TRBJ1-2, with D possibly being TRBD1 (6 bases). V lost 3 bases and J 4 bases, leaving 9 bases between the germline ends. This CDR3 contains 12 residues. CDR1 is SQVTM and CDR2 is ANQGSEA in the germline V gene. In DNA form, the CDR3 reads TGCAGCGTTGACGACAGGACCTATGGCTACACCTTC. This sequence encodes CSVDDRTYGYTF.

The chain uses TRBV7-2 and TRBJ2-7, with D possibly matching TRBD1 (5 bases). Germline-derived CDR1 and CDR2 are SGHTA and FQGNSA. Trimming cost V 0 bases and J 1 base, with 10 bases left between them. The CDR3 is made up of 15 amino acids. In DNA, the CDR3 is TGTGCCAGCAGCTTAGCAACAGGTTTTTCCTACGAGCAGTACTTC. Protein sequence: CASSLATGFSYEQYF.

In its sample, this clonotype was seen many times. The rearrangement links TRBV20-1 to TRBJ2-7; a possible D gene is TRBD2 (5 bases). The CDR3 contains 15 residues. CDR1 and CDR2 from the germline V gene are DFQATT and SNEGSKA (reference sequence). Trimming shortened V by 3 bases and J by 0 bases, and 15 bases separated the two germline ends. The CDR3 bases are TGCAGTGCTAGGGGGAGAGTGCCCAACTCCTACGAGCAGTACTTC. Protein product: CSARGRVPNSYEQYF.

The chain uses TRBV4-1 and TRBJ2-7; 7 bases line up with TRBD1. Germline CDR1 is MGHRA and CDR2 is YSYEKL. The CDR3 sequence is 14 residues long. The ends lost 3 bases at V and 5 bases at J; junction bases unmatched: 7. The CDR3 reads CASSQTQGWDEQYF. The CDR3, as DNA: TGCGCCAGCAGCCAGACACAGGGGTGGGACGAGCAGTACTTC.

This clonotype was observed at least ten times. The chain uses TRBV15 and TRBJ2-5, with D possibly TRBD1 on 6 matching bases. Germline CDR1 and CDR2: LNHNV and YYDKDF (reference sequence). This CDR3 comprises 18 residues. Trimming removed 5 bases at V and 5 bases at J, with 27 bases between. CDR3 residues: CATSGWNWIRGFAETQYF. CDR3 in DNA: TGTGCCACCAGCGGGTGGAACTGGATTAGGGGGTTCGCGGAGACCCAGTACTTC.

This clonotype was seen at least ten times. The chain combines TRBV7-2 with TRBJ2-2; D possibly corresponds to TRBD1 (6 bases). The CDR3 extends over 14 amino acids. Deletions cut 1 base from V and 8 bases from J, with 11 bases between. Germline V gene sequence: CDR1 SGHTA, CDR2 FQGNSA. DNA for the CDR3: TGTGCCAGCAGCTTAGGTTGGACAGCAGGGGAGCTGTTTTTT. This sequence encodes CASSLGWTAGELFF.

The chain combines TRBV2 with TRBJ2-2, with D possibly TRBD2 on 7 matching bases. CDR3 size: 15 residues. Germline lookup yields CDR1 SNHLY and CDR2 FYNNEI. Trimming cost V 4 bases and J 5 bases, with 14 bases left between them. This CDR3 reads CASSAVGGATGELFF. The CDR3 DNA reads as TGTGCCAGCAGTGCGGTTGGGGGGGCTACCGGGGAGCTGTTTTTT.

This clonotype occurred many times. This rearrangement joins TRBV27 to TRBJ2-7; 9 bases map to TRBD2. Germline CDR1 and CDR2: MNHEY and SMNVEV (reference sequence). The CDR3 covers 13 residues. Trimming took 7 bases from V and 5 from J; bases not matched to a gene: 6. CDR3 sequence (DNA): TGTGCCAGCATGGCGGGAGGGTTACACGAGCAGTACTTC. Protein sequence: CASMAGGLHEQYF.

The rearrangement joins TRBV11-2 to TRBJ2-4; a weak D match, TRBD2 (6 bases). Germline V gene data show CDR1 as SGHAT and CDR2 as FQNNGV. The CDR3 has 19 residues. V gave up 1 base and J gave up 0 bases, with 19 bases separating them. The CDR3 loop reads CASSLVGWTGVGAKNIQYF. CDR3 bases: TGTGCCAGCAGCTTAGTTGGATGGACGGGAGTAGGAGCCAAAAACATTCAGTACTTC.

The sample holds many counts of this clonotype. CDR3 in DNA: TGTGCCAGCACCCTCAGGAGGGGTCTCGAGACCCAGTACTTC. Protein sequence: CASTLRRGLETQYF. The rearrangement joins TRBV7-2 to TRBJ2-5, with D possibly being TRBD2 (6 bases). Trimming pared 7 bases from V and 5 bases from J, leaving 17 bases between. CDR1 is SGHTA and CDR2 is FQGNSA in the germline V gene. The CDR3 length is 14 residues.

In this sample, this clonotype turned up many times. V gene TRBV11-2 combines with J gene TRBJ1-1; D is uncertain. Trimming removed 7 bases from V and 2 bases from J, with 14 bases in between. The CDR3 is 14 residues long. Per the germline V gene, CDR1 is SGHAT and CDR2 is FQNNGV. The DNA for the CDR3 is TGTGCCAGCACCCTCTCGTCGGGCAACACTGAAGCTTTCTTT. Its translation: CASTLSSGNTEAFF.

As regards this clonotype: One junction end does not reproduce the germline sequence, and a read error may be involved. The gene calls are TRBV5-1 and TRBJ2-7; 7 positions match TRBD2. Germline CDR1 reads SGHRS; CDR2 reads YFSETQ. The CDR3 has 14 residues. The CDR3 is CASSLVLDREEQCF. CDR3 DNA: TGCGCCAGCAGCTTGGTACTGGACCGGGAGGAGCAGTGCTTC.

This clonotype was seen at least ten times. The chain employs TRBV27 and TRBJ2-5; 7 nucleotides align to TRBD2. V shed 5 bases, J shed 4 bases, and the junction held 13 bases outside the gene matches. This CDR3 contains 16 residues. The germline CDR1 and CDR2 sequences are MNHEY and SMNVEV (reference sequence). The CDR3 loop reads CASSPLAATPGETQYF. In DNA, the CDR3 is TGTGCCAGCAGTCCTCTAGCGGCAACCCCTGGAGAGACCCAGTACTTC.

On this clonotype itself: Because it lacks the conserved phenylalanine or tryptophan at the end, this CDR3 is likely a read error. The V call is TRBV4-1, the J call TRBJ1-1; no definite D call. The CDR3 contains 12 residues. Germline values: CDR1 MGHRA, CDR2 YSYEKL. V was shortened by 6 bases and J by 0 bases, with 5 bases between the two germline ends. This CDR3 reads CASRGVNTEAFL. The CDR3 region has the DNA TGCGCCAGCAGGGGCGTGAACACTGAAGCTTTCCTT.

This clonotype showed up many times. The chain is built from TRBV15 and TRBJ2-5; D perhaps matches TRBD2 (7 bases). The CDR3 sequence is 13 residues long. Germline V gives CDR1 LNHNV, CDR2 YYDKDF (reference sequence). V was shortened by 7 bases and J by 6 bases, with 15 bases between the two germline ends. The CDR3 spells CATIVGGAQTQYF. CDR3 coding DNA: TGTGCCACCATCGTAGGGGGGGCGCAGACCCAGTACTTC.